The TCR beta chain described here comes from a study of CD8 T cells in ankylosing spondylitis. Points on this clonotype: The antigen remains unidentified.

In making TCR beta libraries, quantitative 5'-RACE with molecular barcodes was used. One entry per CDR3 protein, called by TCRdb with MiXCR from the 5' RACE reads. The sample carries fewer than 450,000 distinct CDR3 sequences, roughly 17% recorded once. Per germline, CDR1 MDHEN and CDR2 SYDVKM. Trimming left V 7 bases short and J 0 bases short, with 21 bases between. The CDR3 spans 17 residues. Findings and caveats of the study: Ankylosing spondylitis blood appeared to carry a characteristic TCR beta motif of roughly 8 highly homologous variants.

This chain uses TRBV28 with TRBJ1-1; D unresolved. This receptor was identified in a male donor with ankylosing spondylitis. Source material: blood, either unsorted or a sorted T cell fraction (not recorded which). CDR3 nucleotide sequence: TGTGCCAGCACCCTTAGTGGTGCCACCCCCATGAACACTGAAGCTTTCTTT. Protein sequence: CASTLSGATPMNTEAFF.